This TCR beta chain is drawn from a study of T cell changes during pregnancy in multiple sclerosis. Profiling relied on immunoSEQ multiplex PCR, and the TCRdb table lists in-frame clones only, not all of them. The table includes tens of thousands of clones, about 89% detected once. Germline CDR1 and CDR2: LGHNA and YSLEER. The CDR3 has 14 residues. V was pared by 2 bases and J by 5 bases, with 9 bases between. The TCR sequence derives from a female donor with multiple sclerosis, enrolled in a pregnancy study. The chain employs TRBV4-3 and TRBJ1-4; tentatively, D is TRBD1 (6 bases). The starting material was CD4+ T cells from peripheral blood mononuclear cells, obtained before pregnancy. CDR3 nucleotide sequence: TGCGCCAGCAGCCAATTCAGGGGAAATGAAAAACTGTTTTTT. This codes for CASSQFRGNEKLFF.